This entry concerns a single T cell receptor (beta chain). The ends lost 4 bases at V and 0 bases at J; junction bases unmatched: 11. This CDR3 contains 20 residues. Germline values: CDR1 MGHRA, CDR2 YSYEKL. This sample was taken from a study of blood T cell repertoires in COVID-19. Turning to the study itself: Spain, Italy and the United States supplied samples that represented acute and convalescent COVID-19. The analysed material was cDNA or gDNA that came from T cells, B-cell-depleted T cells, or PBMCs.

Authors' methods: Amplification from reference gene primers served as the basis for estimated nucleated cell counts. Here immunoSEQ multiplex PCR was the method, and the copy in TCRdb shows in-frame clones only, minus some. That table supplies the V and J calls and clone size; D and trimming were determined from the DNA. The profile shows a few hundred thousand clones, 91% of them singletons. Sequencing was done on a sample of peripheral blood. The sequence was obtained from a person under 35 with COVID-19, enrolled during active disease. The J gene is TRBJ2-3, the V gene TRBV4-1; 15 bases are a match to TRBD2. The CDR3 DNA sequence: TGCGCCAGCAGCCTGATAGGACTAGCGGGAGGGGCGTACAGCACAGATACGCAGTATTTT. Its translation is CASSLIGLAGGAYSTDTQYF.